This T cell receptor (beta chain) was identified in a study of CD8+CD57+ T cells in acquired aplastic anemia. Study-wide results and caveats: Common to patients and controls were around 30 CD8+ CDR3 sequences.

Losses at the gene ends were 2 bases for V and 7 bases for J; bases not matched to a gene: 10. The germline V gene encodes CDR1 SGHTA and CDR2 FQGNSA. CDR3 length: 19 residues. This clonotype was recorded at least ten times. Its antigen remains unidentified. The template for TCR beta VDJ and CDR3 sequence profiling was genomic DNA. TCRdb re-called the reads through MiXCR, storing one row per CDR3 protein. The sample carries about 240,000 distinct CDR3 sequences, approximately 45% recorded once. Patients chosen for sequencing had CD8+CD57+ cells that had expanded, as shown by flow cytometry. V usage is TRBV7-2 and J usage is TRBJ2-2, with TRBD2 matching 16 bases. This TCR was recovered from a human donor with aplastic anemia. Source material: sorted CD4+, CD8+, or CD8+CD57+ T cells (not recorded which) from PBMCs. CDR3 DNA sequence: TGTGCCAGCAGCTTAACGGGACTAGCGGGGGGGAAGGTATACGGGGAGCTGTTTTTT. Translating gives CASSLTGLAGGKVYGELFF.